This TCR beta chain was captured by sequencing in a study of blood T cell repertoires in COVID-19. Study summary: COVID-19 samples from acute and convalescent phases originated in the United States, Italy and Spain.

V was cut by 0 bases and J by 8 bases, with 7 bases left in between. Per germline, CDR1 LGHNA and CDR2 YSLEER. CDR3 length: 13 amino acids. Participants spanned ages 18 to 89 years and resided in 20 to 30 US areas. Participants' own reports of clinical history determined their cohort assignment. Original processing methods: The assay estimated nucleated cells by amplifying reference gene primers. Clones were read by immunoSEQ multiplex PCR, and TCRdb kept only the in-frame ones, dropping some. V, J and clone size are taken as reported in that table, and D and trimming were inferred from the DNA itself. This table holds hundreds of thousands of clones, around 88% found once.

This receptor was taken from a woman younger than 45 who had recovered from COVID-19. The sample consisted of PBMCs or T cells enriched from blood (not recorded which). This chain joins TRBV4-3 and TRBJ2-2, with D tentatively TRBD2 (6 bases). The DNA for the CDR3 is TGCGCCAGCAGCCAAGATCGGGGGGGGGAGCTGTTTTTT. Its protein product is CASSQDRGGELFF.